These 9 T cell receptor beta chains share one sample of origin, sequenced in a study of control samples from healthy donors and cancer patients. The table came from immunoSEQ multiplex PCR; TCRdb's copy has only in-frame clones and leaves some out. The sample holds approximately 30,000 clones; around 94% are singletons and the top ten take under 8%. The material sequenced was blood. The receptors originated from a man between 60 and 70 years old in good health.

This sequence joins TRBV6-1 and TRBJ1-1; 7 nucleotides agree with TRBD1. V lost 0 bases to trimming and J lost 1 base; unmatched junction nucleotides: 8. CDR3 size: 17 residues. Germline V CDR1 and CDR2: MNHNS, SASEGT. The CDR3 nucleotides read TGTGCCAGCAGTGAAGCTACCGGGACAGTGGGGAACACTGAAGCTTTCTTT. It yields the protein CASSEATGTVGNTEAFF.

As DNA, the CDR3 is TGTGCCAGCTGGGAGGAGTATTTTAATTCACCCCTCCACTTT. Residues: CASWEEYFNSPLHF. The rearrangement joins TRBV6-5 to TRBJ1-6; no clear D gene. Trimming took off 8 bases at V and 6 bases at J, with 14 bases between the two ends. This CDR3 contains 14 residues. Germline V lookup: CDR1 MNHEY, CDR2 SVGAGI.

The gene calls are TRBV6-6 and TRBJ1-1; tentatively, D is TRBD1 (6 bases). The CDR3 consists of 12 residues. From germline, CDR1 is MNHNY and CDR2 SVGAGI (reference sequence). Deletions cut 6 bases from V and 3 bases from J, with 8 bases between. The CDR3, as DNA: TGTGCCAGCAGACAGGGAGACACTGAAGCTTTCTTT. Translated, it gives CASRQGDTEAFF.

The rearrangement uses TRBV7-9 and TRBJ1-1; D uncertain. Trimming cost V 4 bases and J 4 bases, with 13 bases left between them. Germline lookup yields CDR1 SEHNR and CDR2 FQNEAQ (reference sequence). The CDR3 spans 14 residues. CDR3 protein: CASSSSKLGTEAFF. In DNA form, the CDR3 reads TGTGCCAGCAGCTCTTCTAAACTGGGCACTGAAGCTTTCTTT.

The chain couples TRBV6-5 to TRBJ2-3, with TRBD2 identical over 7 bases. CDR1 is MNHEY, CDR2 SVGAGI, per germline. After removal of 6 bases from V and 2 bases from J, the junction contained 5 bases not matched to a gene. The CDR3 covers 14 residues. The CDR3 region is CASSPAGNTDTQYF. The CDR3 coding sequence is TGTGCCAGCAGCCCAGCGGGGAACACAGATACGCAGTATTTT.

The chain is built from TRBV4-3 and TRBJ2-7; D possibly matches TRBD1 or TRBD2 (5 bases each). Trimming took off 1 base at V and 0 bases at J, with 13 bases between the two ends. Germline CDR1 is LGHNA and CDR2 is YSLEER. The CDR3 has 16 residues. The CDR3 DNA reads TGCGCCAGCAGCCAAGGACTTAAGGGGAGCTCCTACGAGCAGTACTTC. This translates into CASSQGLKGSSYEQYF.

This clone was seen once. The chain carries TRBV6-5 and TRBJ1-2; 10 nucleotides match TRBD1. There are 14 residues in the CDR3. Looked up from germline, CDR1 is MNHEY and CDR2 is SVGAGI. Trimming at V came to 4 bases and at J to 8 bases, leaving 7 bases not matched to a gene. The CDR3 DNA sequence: TGTGCCAGCAGTTGGGACAGGGGTAAGGAGGGCTACACCTTC. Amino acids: CASSWDRGKEGYTF.

Here the CDR3 reads CASSVGLGGYQETQYF. As DNA, the CDR3 is TGTGCCAGCAGCGTAGGGTTGGGCGGGTACCAAGAGACCCAGTACTTC. The rearrangement joins TRBV9 to TRBJ2-5; tentatively, D is TRBD2 (5 bases). The germline V and J ends were trimmed by 0 bases and 0 bases, with 12 bases remaining between them. The CDR3 loop spans 16 amino acids. Germline CDR1 SGDLS, CDR2 YYNGEE.

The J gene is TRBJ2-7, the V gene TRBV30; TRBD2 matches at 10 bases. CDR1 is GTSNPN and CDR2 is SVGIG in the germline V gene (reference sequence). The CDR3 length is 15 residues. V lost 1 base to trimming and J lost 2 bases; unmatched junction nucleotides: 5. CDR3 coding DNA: TGTGCCTGGAGTGGGACTAGCGGAGGGGCCTACGAGCAGTACTTC. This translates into CAWSGTSGGAYEQYF.